This passage covers 15 T cell receptor beta chains from one sample sequenced in a study of T cell responses to AZD1222 COVID-19 vaccine. TCRdb's table, derived via immunoSEQ multiplex PCR, lists solely in-frame clones and lacks some. There are 95,000 to 150,000 clones in the sample; approximately 85% occur only once, and about 4.4% lies in the top ten. The material sequenced was peripheral blood, taken 28 days after the second AZD1222 dose. The receptor set was obtained from an adult who received the AZD1222 COVID-19 vaccine.

This chain connects TRBV5-1 to TRBJ2-3; 15 bases fit TRBD2. The germline gives CDR1 SGHRS, CDR2 YFSETQ. V was clipped by 3 bases and J by 5 bases; unmatched bases: 10. The CDR3 is 18 residues long. CDR3 sequence (DNA): TGCGCCAGCAGCTCCCAGGGACTAGCGGGGGGCGGGGGAGATACGCAGTATTTT. Translating gives CASSSQGLAGGGGDTQYF. The whole variable domain, remainder taken from reference TRBV5-1 and TRBJ2-3, is KAGVTQTPRYLIKTRGQQVTLSCSPISGHRSVSWYQQTPGQGLQFLFEYFSETQRNKGNFPGRFSGRQFSNSRSEMNVSTLELGDSALYLCASSSQGLAGGGGDTQYFGPGTRLTVL.

Here the CDR3 reads CARDRGPGNTIYF. In nucleotides, the CDR3 is TGTGCCAGGGACAGGGGGCCCGGAAACACCATATATTTT. The chain employs TRBV28 and TRBJ1-3, with TRBD1 matching 11 bases. The CDR3 is 13 amino acids. The V and J ends lost 9 bases and 4 bases, in that order; junction bases with no gene match: 2. The germline V gene encodes CDR1 MDHEN and CDR2 SYDVKM.

V is TRBV28 and J is TRBJ1-5, with D unresolved. The CDR3 contains 14 residues. The germline gives CDR1 MDHEN, CDR2 SYDVKM. Trimming removed 8 bases at V and 5 bases at J, with 16 bases between. The CDR3 nucleotides read TGTGCCAGCCACCCCCCCCAGAACCATCAGCCCCAGCATTTT. Protein product: CASHPPQNHQPQHF.

CDR3 residues: CASSPLRQNNEQFF. Here the CDR3 DNA reads TGTGCCAGCTCACCATTAAGGCAGAACAATGAGCAGTTCTTC. This chain links TRBV18 with TRBJ2-1; D gene unclear. CDR3 size: 14 residues. Between the trimmed V and J ends, which lost 2 bases and 5 bases, there was a span of 10 bases. Germline CDR1 reads KGHSH; CDR2 reads LQKENI.

This clone has a single count. The V call is TRBV3-1 (or the pseudogene TRBV3-2), the J call TRBJ1-4, with D uncertain. Germline CDR1 and CDR2: LGHDT and YNNKEL (reference sequence). The CDR3 loop spans 18 amino acids. Trimming removed 1 base from V and 5 bases from J, with 20 bases in between. The CDR3 DNA sequence: TGTGCCAGCAGCCAAGGGGGTCGGCCCGCCGCTAACAATGAAAAACTGTTTTTT. As protein: CASSQGGRPAANNEKLFF.

This chain links TRBV6-1 with TRBJ2-5, with a weak D call TRBD1 (6 bases). Deletions cut 0 bases from V and 0 bases from J, with 8 bases between. CDR1 and CDR2 from the germline V gene are MNHNS and SASEGT. The CDR3 sequence is 15 residues long. CDR3 coding DNA: TGTGCCAGCAGTGAAGCTTGGACAGACCAAGAGACCCAGTACTTC. Protein product: CASSEAWTDQETQYF.

The V gene is TRBV9, the J gene TRBJ2-2, with D possibly being TRBD2 (7 bases). The CDR3 contains 14 residues. The germline V gene has CDR1 SGDLS and CDR2 YYNGEE. V was pared by 3 bases and J by 8 bases, with 14 bases between. CDR3 sequence (DNA): TGTGCCAGCAGCGCGGGGGGCGCCCCTGGGGAGCTGTTTTTT. Its translation: CASSAGGAPGELFF.

The rearrangement links TRBV10-3 to TRBJ2-3; no definite D call. The CDR3 has 14 residues. V was trimmed by 3 bases and J by 0 bases, leaving 7 bases between them. Per the germline V gene, CDR1 is ENHRY and CDR2 is SYGVKD. The CDR3 nucleotides read TGTGCCATCAGTGATAGGGCTAGCACAGATACGCAGTATTTT. Translation gives CAISDRASTDTQYF.

The chain employs TRBV3-1 (or the pseudogene TRBV3-2) and TRBJ2-1, with TRBD2 matching over 9 bases. CDR1 and CDR2 from the germline V gene are LGHDT and YNNKEL (reference sequence). Trimming took 4 bases from V and 6 from J; bases not matched to a gene: 7. The CDR3 is made up of 15 amino acids. In nucleotides, the CDR3 is TGTGCCAGCAGCCCGGGGAGCGGGGGGATCAATGAGCAGTTCTTC. The encoded protein is CASSPGSGGINEQFF.

This clone was seen more than once but under ten times. The J gene is TRBJ2-5, the V gene TRBV4-2, with D possibly matching TRBD2 (7 bases). The ends were cut back, 4 bases at V and 2 bases at J, with 14 bases in the middle. The CDR3 is 15 residues long. In germline, CDR1 is LGHNA, CDR2 YNFKEQ. In DNA, the CDR3 is TGTGCCAGCAGCCGGGGGGGCGGAGAGCAAGAGACCCAGTACTTC. As protein: CASSRGGGEQETQYF.

This clone was recorded once. This chain joins TRBV11-2 and TRBJ1-2, with 10 nucleotides matching TRBD1. The CDR3 has 17 amino acids. V gave up 7 bases and J gave up 4 bases; unmatched junction bases: 15. The germline gives CDR1 SGHAT, CDR2 FQNNGV. The chain's CDR3 is CASTLGFGQGEIYGYTF. DNA of the CDR3: TGTGCCAGCACCTTGGGGTTCGGACAGGGGGAAATCTATGGCTACACCTTC. The variable domain in full, completed from reference TRBV11-2 and TRBJ1-2, reads EAGVAQSPRYKIIEKRQSVAFWCNPISGHATLYWYQQILGQGPKLLIQFQNNGVVDDSQLPKDRFSAERLKGVDSTLKIQPAKLEDSAVYLCASTLGFGQGEIYGYTFGSGTRLTVV.

This clone came up a few times. V gene TRBV28 combines with J gene TRBJ2-2; D not certain. The germline CDR1 and CDR2 sequences are MDHEN and SYDVKM. Trimming removed 7 bases from V and 1 base from J, with 16 bases in between. The CDR3 loop spans 16 amino acids. The DNA of the CDR3 is TGTGCCAGCATCTCACAAACCCCTTGGAACACCGGGGAGCTGTTTTTT. Amino acids: CASISQTPWNTGELFF.

The chain is built from TRBV6-2 or TRBV6-3 and TRBJ1-2; D might be TRBD1 (6 bases). There are 14 residues in the CDR3. The germline V and J ends were trimmed by 0 bases and 8 bases, with 13 bases remaining between them. Looked up from germline, CDR1 is MNHEY and CDR2 is SVGEGT. The CDR3 bases are TGTGCCAGCAGTTACTCCGGGACAAGAGGAGGCTACACCTTC. It encodes CASSYSGTRGGYTF.

The chain joins TRBV18 to TRBJ1-5; 9 nucleotides agree with TRBD1. This CDR3 has 14 residues. In germline, CDR1 is KGHSH, CDR2 LQKENI. The J segment lost 8 bases and the V segment lost 2 bases, leaving 4 bases of the junction unmatched. The CDR3 loop is CASSPTGGAEPQHF. Here the CDR3 DNA reads TGTGCCAGCTCACCAACAGGGGGCGCCGAGCCCCAGCATTTT. Based on the CDR3 plus reference TRBV18 and TRBJ1-5, the full variable domain is NAGVMQNPRHLVRRRGQEARLRCSPMKGHSHVYWYRQLPEEGLKFMVYLQKENIIDESGMPKERFSAEFPKEGPSILRIQQVVRGDSAAYFCASSPTGGAEPQHFGDGTRLSIL.

As DNA, the CDR3 is TGTGCCAGCAGCTTAAGCACCGGGCCAGGGACCATCCCACCCCTCCACTTT. It translates to CASSLSTGPGTIPPLHF. The V gene is TRBV7-2, the J gene TRBJ1-6; perhaps TRBD1 as D (5 bases). This CDR3 is built from 17 residues. Germline V CDR1 and CDR2: SGHTA, FQGNSA. The germline V and J ends were trimmed by 2 bases and 11 bases, with 22 bases remaining between them.